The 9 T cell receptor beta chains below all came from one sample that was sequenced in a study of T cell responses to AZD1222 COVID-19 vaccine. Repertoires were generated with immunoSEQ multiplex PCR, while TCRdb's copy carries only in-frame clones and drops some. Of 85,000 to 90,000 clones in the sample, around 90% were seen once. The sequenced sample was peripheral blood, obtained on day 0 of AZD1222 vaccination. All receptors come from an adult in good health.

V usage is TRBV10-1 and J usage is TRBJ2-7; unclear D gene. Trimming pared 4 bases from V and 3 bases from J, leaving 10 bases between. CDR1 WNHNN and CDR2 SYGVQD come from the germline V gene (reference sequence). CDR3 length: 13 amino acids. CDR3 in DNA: TGCGCCAGCAGTGGTTCGGGTGGCTACGAGCAGTACTTC. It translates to CASSGSGGYEQYF.

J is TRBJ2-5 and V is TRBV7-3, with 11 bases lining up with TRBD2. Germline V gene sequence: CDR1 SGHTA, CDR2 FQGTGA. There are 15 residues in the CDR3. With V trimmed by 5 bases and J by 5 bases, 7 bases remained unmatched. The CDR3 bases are TGTGCCAGCAGCCCATTAGCGGGAGGGTATGAGACCCAGTACTTC. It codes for CASSPLAGGYETQYF.

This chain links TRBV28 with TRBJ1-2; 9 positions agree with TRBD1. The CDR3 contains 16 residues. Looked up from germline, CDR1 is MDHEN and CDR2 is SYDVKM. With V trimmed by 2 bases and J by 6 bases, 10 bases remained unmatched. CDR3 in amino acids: CASSLGNVGQGHGYTF. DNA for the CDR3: TGTGCCAGCAGTTTAGGGAACGTTGGACAGGGGCATGGCTACACCTTC.

DNA of the CDR3: TGTGCCAGCAGGTCAATGGGCCGACCGCCCCAGCATTTT. It encodes CASRSMGRPPQHF. J is TRBJ1-5 and V is TRBV28; D gene ambiguous. The CDR3 runs to 13 residues. Trimming cost V 6 bases and J 9 bases, with 15 bases left between them. Germline values: CDR1 MDHEN, CDR2 SYDVKM.

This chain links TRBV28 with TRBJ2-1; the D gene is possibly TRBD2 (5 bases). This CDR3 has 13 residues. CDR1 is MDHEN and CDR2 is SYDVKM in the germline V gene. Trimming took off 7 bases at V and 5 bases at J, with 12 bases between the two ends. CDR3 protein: CASNYDGNNEQFF. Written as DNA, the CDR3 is TGTGCCAGCAACTATGACGGGAACAATGAGCAGTTCTTC.

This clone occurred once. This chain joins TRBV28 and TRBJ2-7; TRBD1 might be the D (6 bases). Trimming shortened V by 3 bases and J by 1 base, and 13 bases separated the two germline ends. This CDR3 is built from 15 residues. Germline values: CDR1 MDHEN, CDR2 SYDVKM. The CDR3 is CASSFVGGESYEQYF. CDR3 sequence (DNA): TGTGCCAGCAGTTTTGTAGGGGGTGAATCCTACGAGCAGTACTTC.

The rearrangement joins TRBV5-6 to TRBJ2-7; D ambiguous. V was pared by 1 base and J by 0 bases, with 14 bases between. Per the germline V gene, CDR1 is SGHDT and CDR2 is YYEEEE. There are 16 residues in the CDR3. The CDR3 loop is CASSLSRLASSYEQYF. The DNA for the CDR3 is TGTGCCAGCAGCTTGTCGAGGTTGGCGAGCTCCTACGAGCAGTACTTC.

CDR3 sequence: CASSSQLPMNTEAFF. In DNA, the CDR3 is TGTGCCAGCAGTTCCCAGCTTCCAATGAACACTGAAGCTTTCTTT. This chain connects TRBV27 to TRBJ1-1; unclear D gene. CDR1 is MNHEY, CDR2 SMNVEV, per germline (reference sequence). The CDR3 covers 15 residues. Between the trimmed V and J ends, which lost 4 bases and 0 bases, there was a span of 12 bases.

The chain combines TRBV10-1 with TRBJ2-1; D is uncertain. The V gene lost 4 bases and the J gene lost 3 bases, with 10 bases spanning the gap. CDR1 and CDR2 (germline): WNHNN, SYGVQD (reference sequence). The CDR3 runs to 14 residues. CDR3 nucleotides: TGCGCCAGCAGTGTCGCCAGGTTCTACAATGAGCAGTTCTTC. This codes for CASSVARFYNEQFF.